These 9 T cell receptor beta chains were all obtained from the same sample, sequenced in a study of T-cell reconstitution after alpha-beta-depleted transplantation in children. Construction of the TCRbeta library involved unique molecular identifiers. TCRdb passed the PCR reads through MiXCR, listing each CDR3 protein once. The profile covers about 240,000 distinct CDR3 sequences, with around 13% appearing a single time and 2% to 3% taken by the ten largest. The specimen comprised PBMCs from the stem cell graft donor, sampled from the stem cell graft. Receptors originate from a human donor who donated a stem cell graft to a child with acute lymphoblastic leukemia.

This clonotype appeared many times. The gene calls are TRBV5-1 and TRBJ1-5; 10 bases line up with TRBD1. The CDR3 extends over 16 amino acids. V lost 4 bases, J lost 3 bases, and 7 bases stayed unmatched. Germline CDR1 and CDR2: SGHRS and YFSETQ. The CDR3 is CASSPGTGELNQPQHF. As DNA, the CDR3 is TGCGCCAGCAGCCCCGGGACAGGGGAACTCAATCAGCCCCAGCATTTT.

This clonotype has ten or more counts. V is TRBV27 and J is TRBJ1-4; weak D call: TRBD1 (6 bases). Trimming removed 1 base from V and 3 bases from J, with 9 bases in between. The CDR3 has 15 residues. Germline loops: CDR1 MNHEY, CDR2 SMNVEV (reference sequence). The CDR3 DNA follows: TGTGCCAGCAGTTTATTCACAGGGTCTAATGAAAAACTGTTTTTT. This gives the protein CASSLFTGSNEKLFF.

The gene calls are TRBV11-2 and TRBJ1-4, with D maybe TRBD1 (6 bases). The CDR3 spans 15 residues. Germline lookup yields CDR1 SGHAT and CDR2 FQNNGV. V lost 3 bases and J 6 bases, leaving 14 bases between the germline ends. CDR3 in amino acids: CASSLGAGIDEKLFF. CDR3 DNA: TGTGCCAGCAGCTTGGGGGCTGGTATTGATGAAAAACTGTTTTTT. The full variable domain, in which reference TRBV11-2 and TRBJ1-4 provide the parts outside the CDR3, is EAGVAQSPRYKIIEKRQSVAFWCNPISGHATLYWYQQILGQGPKLLIQFQNNGVVDDSQLPKDRFSAERLKGVDSTLKIQPAKLEDSAVYLCASSLGAGIDEKLFFGSGTQLSVL.

This clonotype showed up many times. The CDR3 region has the DNA TGCAGCGTTAAAAGAGGTTATGGCGCTGGGGAGACCCAGTACTTC. Amino acid sequence: CSVKRGYGAGETQYF. This chain joins TRBV29-1 and TRBJ2-5; D is ambiguous. Trimming stripped 5 bases from V and 5 bases from J, with 21 bases between. This CDR3 region has 15 residues. The V gene's germline CDR1 is SQVTM and CDR2 ANQGSEA.

This clonotype was counted a few times. The rearrangement joins TRBV4-2 to TRBJ2-7, with 9 bases matching TRBD1. This CDR3 has 15 residues. Trimming cost V 3 bases and J 5 bases; bases outside gene matches: 8. The germline V gene encodes CDR1 LGHNA and CDR2 YNFKEQ. The CDR3: CASSHWGQGPDEQYF. CDR3 nucleotides: TGTGCCAGCAGCCATTGGGGACAGGGTCCCGACGAGCAGTACTTC.

The sample holds many counts of this clonotype. The chain is built from TRBV7-2 and TRBJ2-2, with D uncertain. V was trimmed by 6 bases and J by 1 base, leaving 9 bases between them. CDR1 is SGHTA, CDR2 FQGNSA, per germline. CDR3 length: 14 residues. The CDR3 sequence is CASRPGRNTGELFF. The CDR3 DNA reads TGTGCCAGCAGACCCGGACGGAACACCGGGGAGCTGTTTTTT.

A single count supports this clonotype. The chain recombines TRBV4-1 with TRBJ2-7; 9 nucleotides match TRBD2. CDR3 length equals 17 residues. V trimming: 5 bases; J trimming: 6 bases; junction bases outside the gene matches: 17. Germline values: CDR1 MGHRA, CDR2 YSYEKL. CDR3 bases: TGCGCCAGCAGCTTCACAAGTGCTAGCGGGACTAGTAGCGAGCAGTACTTC. Residues: CASSFTSASGTSSEQYF.

This clonotype was seen repeatedly, ten times or more. This chain joins TRBV20-1 and TRBJ2-7; D gene uncertain. The V gene's germline CDR1 is DFQATT and CDR2 SNEGSKA (reference sequence). The CDR3 runs 10 residues. The V end lost 6 bases, the J end lost 0 bases, and 3 bases lay between the germline ends. The CDR3 nucleotides read TGCAGTGCGTACTCCTACGAGCAGTACTTC. Amino acids: CSAYSYEQYF.

In this sample, this clonotype turned up many times. The chain couples TRBV12-3 or TRBV12-4 to TRBJ1-2, with D perhaps matching TRBD1 (5 bases). This CDR3 is 14 amino acids long. Trimming stripped 3 bases from V and 4 bases from J, with 12 bases between. Written as DNA, the CDR3 is TGTGCCAGCAGTTTGGGGGGACTGATCTATGGCTACACCTTC. As protein: CASSLGGLIYGYTF.